These 27 T cell receptor beta chains were sequenced from one sample in a study of CD8 T cells in ankylosing spondylitis. Their target antigens are unknown. Study outcomes and limitations: Ankylosing spondylitis blood seemed to carry a telltale TCR beta motif made of several highly homologous variants.

TCRdb passed the 5' RACE reads through MiXCR, listing each CDR3 protein once. The sample holds around 480,000 distinct CDR3 sequences, roughly a sixth seen once. Material for sequencing was blood, either unsorted or a sorted T cell fraction (not recorded which). Every receptor here comes from a male donor with ankylosing spondylitis.

The chain uses TRBV20-1 and TRBJ2-2; TRBD1 matches 9 bases. Unmatched junction bases numbered 11, after V lost 5 bases and J lost 7 bases. Germline V gene lookup returns CDR1 DFQATT and CDR2 SNEGSKA (reference sequence). This CDR3 is 15 amino acids long. The CDR3 nucleotides are TGCAGTGCTCCTTCGGGACAGGGAAAGGTCGGGGAGCTGTTTTTT. Protein product: CSAPSGQGKVGELFF.

CDR3 residues: CASSPGTGVNTEAFF. The CDR3 DNA is TGCGCCAGCAGCCCGGGGACAGGGGTTAACACTGAAGCTTTCTTT. The V call is TRBV5-1, the J call TRBJ1-1, with 10 bases identical to TRBD1. After removal of 4 bases from V and 2 bases from J, the junction contained 5 bases not matched to a gene. The CDR3 has 15 residues. Germline CDR1 reads SGHRS; CDR2 reads YFSETQ. The full variable domain, with the rest looked up from reference TRBV5-1 and TRBJ1-1, is KAGVTQTPRYLIKTRGQQVTLSCSPISGHRSVSWYQQTPGQGLQFLFEYFSETQRNKGNFPGRFSGRQFSNSRSEMNVSTLELGDSALYLCASSPGTGVNTEAFFGQGTRLTVV.

This clonotype was detected only a few times. A much bigger clone sits one base away, suggesting this may be a read error. The CDR3 ends on some other residue instead of the conserved phenylalanine or tryptophan, so this is likely a read error. The chain employs TRBV20-1 and TRBJ2-5, with 10 bases matching TRBD1. The CDR3 loop spans 16 amino acids. V shed 5 bases and J 0 bases; nucleotides not matched to a gene: 9. Germline loops: CDR1 DFQATT, CDR2 SNEGSKA (reference sequence). DNA for the CDR3: TGCAGTGCTGGAGGGACAGGGGCCTCGTACCAAGAGACCCAGTACCTC. Translation gives CSAGGTGASYQETQYL.

This clonotype was detected a few times. The chain uses TRBV20-1 and TRBJ2-1; no reliable D call. With 0 bases removed from V and 9 bases from J, the gap between germline ends came to 6 bases. CDR1 DFQATT and CDR2 SNEGSKA come from the germline V gene (reference sequence). The CDR3 consists of 11 residues. The CDR3 region is CSAREGIEQFF. The CDR3, as DNA: TGCAGTGCTAGAGAGGGGATTGAGCAGTTCTTC.

This chain connects TRBV3-1 to TRBJ1-4; D might be TRBD1 (5 bases). V lost 1 base to trimming and J lost 8 bases, with 14 bases between them. Germline CDR1 and CDR2: LGHDT and YNNKEL (reference sequence). The CDR3 runs to 15 residues. The CDR3 DNA reads TGTGCCAGCAGCCAAGGGGGAAGGGGACGCGAAAAACTGTTTTTT. Amino acids: CASSQGGRGREKLFF. The full variable domain, completed using reference TRBV3-1 and TRBJ1-4, is DTAVSQTPKYLVTQMGNDKSIKCEQNLGHDTMYWYKQDSKKFLKIMFSYNNKELIINETVPNRFSPKSPDKAHLNLHINSLELGDSAVYFCASSQGGRGREKLFFGSGTQLSVL.

V is TRBV5-1 and J is TRBJ1-1, with a possible D match to TRBD1 (6 bases). Germline-derived CDR1 and CDR2 are SGHRS and YFSETQ. Trimming stripped 3 bases from V and 2 bases from J, with 20 bases between. CDR3 length: 17 residues. CDR3 nucleotide sequence: TGCGCCAGCAGCTCAAGGCCCGGGGGACAATCCAACACTGAAGCTTTCTTT. It translates to CASSSRPGGQSNTEAFF.

CDR3 residues: CASSHGTPGFGELFF. DNA of the CDR3: TGTGCCAGCAGCCACGGGACGCCGGGGTTCGGGGAGCTGTTTTTT. This chain links TRBV3-1 with TRBJ2-2; D may be TRBD1 or TRBD2 (5 bases each). V was pared by 3 bases and J by 7 bases, with 15 bases between. The CDR3 covers 15 residues. Germline CDR1 is LGHDT and CDR2 is YNNKEL (reference sequence).

This chain joins TRBV5-1 and TRBJ2-4; TRBD1 aligns across 9 bases. The CDR3 is 16 residues long. The V and J ends lost 4 bases and 0 bases, in that order; junction bases with no gene match: 5. The germline CDR1 and CDR2 sequences are SGHRS and YFSETQ. The CDR3 region has the DNA TGCGCCAGCAGCGTCGGGACAGGGAGAGCCAAAAACATTCAGTACTTC. This translates into CASSVGTGRAKNIQYF.

The chain has TRBV7-9 and TRBJ2-5; 11 bases are a match to TRBD1. The J segment lost 6 bases and the V segment lost 6 bases, leaving 6 bases of the junction unmatched. Germline loops: CDR1 SEHNR, CDR2 FQNEAQ (reference sequence). CDR3 size: 14 residues. CDR3 bases: TGTGCCAGCAGACGGACAGGGGGCGCGCAGACCCAGTACTTC. Protein: CASRRTGGAQTQYF.

This clonotype was counted a few times. The chain is built from TRBV4-3 and TRBJ2-5; 9 bases agree with TRBD1. Per the germline V gene, CDR1 is LGHNA and CDR2 is YSLEER. This CDR3 region has 18 residues. J gave up 5 bases and V 0 bases, and 13 bases lay outside the gene matches. This chain's CDR3 is CASSQDIVGTGTGETQYF. Here the CDR3 DNA reads TGCGCCAGCAGCCAAGATATCGTGGGGACAGGGACGGGGGAGACCCAGTACTTC.

CDR3 protein: CASSLTASGSSGELFF. The DNA of the CDR3 is TGTGCCAGCAGTTTAACGGCTAGCGGGAGCTCGGGGGAGCTGTTTTTT. The chain employs TRBV28 and TRBJ2-2; 10 bases align to TRBD2. The J segment lost 8 bases and the V segment lost 2 bases, leaving 8 bases of the junction unmatched. CDR3 size: 16 residues. Germline V lookup: CDR1 MDHEN, CDR2 SYDVKM.

This clonotype was detected a few times. The rearrangement links TRBV5-1 to TRBJ2-7; 8 bases are a match to TRBD1. Per the germline V gene, CDR1 is SGHRS and CDR2 is YFSETQ. J gave up 2 bases and V 6 bases, and 13 bases lay outside the gene matches. The CDR3 is made up of 16 amino acids. The CDR3 sequence: CASTFIPGQETYEQYF. CDR3 bases: TGCGCCAGCACCTTTATCCCGGGACAGGAAACCTACGAGCAGTACTTC.

This clonotype was found many times. The V call is TRBV3-1, the J call TRBJ2-1; the D gene is possibly TRBD2 (5 bases). CDR1 LGHDT and CDR2 YNNKEL come from the germline V gene (reference sequence). The CDR3 sequence is 11 residues long. Trimming cost V 4 bases and J 10 bases, with 8 bases left between them. The DNA of the CDR3 is TGTGCCAGCAGCCTCTCGGGGGAGCAGTTCTTC. It encodes CASSLSGEQFF.

This clonotype was recorded a few times. The chain employs TRBV6-1 and TRBJ2-1, with a possible D match to TRBD1 (5 bases). Germline-derived CDR1 and CDR2 are MNHNS and SASEGT. Trimming left V 6 bases short and J 4 bases short, with 19 bases between. This CDR3 comprises 16 residues. The DNA for the CDR3 is TGTGCCAGCAGGGTACAGGAGACAGCGAGTTACAATGAGCAGTTCTTC. Its translation is CASRVQETASYNEQFF.

This clonotype was observed a handful of times. V gene TRBV20-1 combines with J gene TRBJ1-6; 10 positions agree with TRBD1. The CDR3 contains 18 residues. The V and J ends lost 0 bases and 4 bases, in that order; junction bases with no gene match: 9. Germline V gives CDR1 DFQATT, CDR2 SNEGSKA (reference sequence). The CDR3 loop is CSARDTGQGLLYNSPLHF. The CDR3 DNA reads as TGCAGTGCTAGAGATACGGGACAGGGGTTACTTTATAATTCACCCCTCCACTTT.

This clonotype was seen a few times. The V gene is TRBV5-1, the J gene TRBJ2-6; no definite D call. Germline V gene data show CDR1 as SGHRS and CDR2 as YFSETQ. CDR3 size: 17 residues. V shed 4 bases and J shed 0 bases, with 14 bases lying between them. The CDR3 coding sequence is TGCGCCAGCAGCCAGGATCCCCCAAACTCTGGGGCCAACGTCCTGACTTTC. Translation: CASSQDPPNSGANVLTF.

This clonotype has more than one count but fewer than ten. The chain joins TRBV7-2 to TRBJ2-5; 8 bases are shared with TRBD2. Looked up from germline, CDR1 is SGHTA and CDR2 is FQGNSA. Trimming cost V 5 bases and J 5 bases; bases outside gene matches: 13. The CDR3 sequence is 16 residues long. In DNA form, the CDR3 reads TGTGCCAGCAGCCCCGTTCAGGGGACTAGGGGCGAGACCCAGTACTTC. Amino acids: CASSPVQGTRGETQYF.

The chain uses TRBV7-6 and TRBJ1-1, with D uncertain. Germline V gives CDR1 SGHVS, CDR2 FNYEAQ. The CDR3 runs to 12 residues. The V end lost 5 bases, the J end lost 7 bases, and 11 bases lay between the germline ends. The CDR3 DNA follows: TGTGCCAGCAGCCAACGGGAAAGTGAAGCTTTCTTT. Translating gives CASSQRESEAFF.

This chain connects TRBV4-2 to TRBJ2-7; 12 nucleotides match TRBD2. This CDR3 is built from 19 residues. The germline CDR1 and CDR2 sequences are LGHNA and YNFKEQ. V gave up 3 bases and J gave up 4 bases; unmatched junction bases: 16. CDR3 sequence (DNA): TGTGCCAGCAGCCAGGCTGGAGGGCTAGCGGGAGGGCTTGGGTACGAGCAGTACTTC. Translating gives CASSQAGGLAGGLGYEQYF.

In its sample, this clonotype was seen a few times. The rearrangement links TRBV20-1 to TRBJ2-1; 14 nucleotides line up with TRBD2. Trimming took 5 bases from V and 4 from J; bases not matched to a gene: 7. The CDR3 sequence is 16 residues long. CDR1 DFQATT and CDR2 SNEGSKA come from the germline V gene (reference sequence). CDR3 in amino acids: CSAAGTSGGTYNEQFF. DNA for the CDR3: TGCAGTGCTGCCGGGACTAGCGGGGGAACATACAATGAGCAGTTCTTC.

This clonotype has only a few counts. The genes are TRBV12-3 or TRBV12-4 and TRBJ2-3; D is unresolved. V was shortened by 5 bases and J by 0 bases, with 6 bases between the two germline ends. There are 13 residues in the CDR3. The CDR3 reads CASSPSSTDTQYF. CDR3 in DNA: TGTGCCAGCAGTCCATCTAGCACAGATACGCAGTATTTT.

The chain couples TRBV5-4 to TRBJ2-3; D is unresolved. Between the trimmed V and J ends, which lost 2 bases and 1 base, there was a span of 5 bases. The CDR3 sequence is 13 residues long. The germline gives CDR1 SGHNT, CDR2 YYREEE (reference sequence). CDR3 region: CASSFYGTDTQYF. CDR3 coding DNA: TGTGCCAGCAGCTTTTACGGCACAGATACGCAGTATTTT.

This clonotype was seen at least ten times. J is TRBJ2-5 and V is TRBV28; D not resolved. V lost 7 bases to trimming and J lost 4 bases, with 10 bases between them. The CDR3 length is 12 residues. Germline V gene data show CDR1 as MDHEN and CDR2 as SYDVKM. CDR3 nucleotide sequence: TGTGCCAGCAACTCCGTCGCAGAGACCCAGTACTTC. Its protein is CASNSVAETQYF. The full variable domain, completed using reference TRBV28 and TRBJ2-5, is DVKVTQSSRYLVKRTGEKVFLECVQDMDHENMFWYRQDPGLGLRLIYFSYDVKMKEKGDIPEGYSVSREKKERFSLILESASTNQTSMYLCASNSVAETQYFGPGTRLLVL.

The rearrangement uses TRBV6-5 and TRBJ1-1, with D possibly TRBD1 on 5 matching bases. Germline CDR1 reads MNHEY; CDR2 reads SVGAGI. Trimming took off 2 bases at V and 1 base at J, with 17 bases between the two ends. The CDR3 totals 17 residues. As DNA, the CDR3 is TGTGCCAGCAGTTACCCTATCCCGGGGCAGAAGAACACTGAAGCTTTCTTT. This encodes CASSYPIPGQKNTEAFF.

The V call is TRBV12-3 or TRBV12-4, the J call TRBJ2-1; 7 bases map to TRBD2. The CDR3 sequence is 17 residues long. Trimming cost V 5 bases and J 3 bases; bases outside gene matches: 13. The CDR3 loop is CASSTRGGGRGYNEQFF. In DNA form, the CDR3 reads TGTGCCAGCAGTACGCGTGGGGGGGGAAGGGGCTACAATGAGCAGTTCTTC.

In its sample, this clonotype was seen a few times. This chain links TRBV9 with TRBJ2-5; D possibly corresponds to TRBD2 (6 bases). Germline CDR1 reads SGDLS; CDR2 reads YYNGEE. V gave up 1 base and J gave up 5 bases, with 9 bases separating them. The length of the CDR3 is 13 residues. The CDR3 loop is CASSVTSLETQYF. In DNA form, the CDR3 reads TGTGCCAGCAGCGTAACTAGCTTGGAGACCCAGTACTTC.

This clonotype was seen a few times. This chain joins TRBV6-6 and TRBJ2-2; 7 positions match TRBD2. The CDR3 is 13 amino acids. After removal of 8 bases from V and 15 bases from J, the junction contained 15 bases not matched to a gene. Germline CDR1 is MNHNY and CDR2 is SVGAGI (reference sequence). In DNA form, the CDR3 reads TGTGCCAGCGTGCTGGCGGGGGAAATGCAGTTGTTTTTT. This codes for CASVLAGEMQLFF.